The 10 T cell receptor beta chains given below trace back to one sample, sequenced in a study of T cells in Graves' hyperthyroidism and ophthalmopathy. Amplification yielded TCR beta CDR3 regions, with RNA transcripts as the source. With the HTBI primer set, the TCR CDR3 went through a first round of RT-PCR. Each CDR3 protein is one row after TCRdb ran MiXCR on the multiplex PCR reads. The table includes 270,000 or so distinct CDR3 sequences, over 12% detected once. Source material: blood. The receptors were gathered from a woman aged 50 to 60 with Graves' hyperthyroidism that later progressed to Graves' ophthalmopathy.

This clonotype was detected many times. This chain uses TRBV30 with TRBJ1-1; TRBD1 matches 8 bases. This CDR3 comprises 14 residues. With V trimmed by 4 bases and J by 5 bases, 9 bases remained unmatched. The germline V gene has CDR1 GTSNPN and CDR2 SVGIG (reference sequence). CDR3 in DNA: TGTGCCTGGACCATGGACAGGGTTAGGACTGAAGCTTTCTTT. This sequence encodes CAWTMDRVRTEAFF.

This clonotype was counted many times. The gene calls are TRBV20-1 and TRBJ2-5; D unclear. The CDR3 runs to 12 residues. The V end lost 3 bases, the J end lost 2 bases, and 7 bases lay between the germline ends. The germline CDR1 and CDR2 sequences are DFQATT and SNEGSKA (reference sequence). The CDR3 nucleotides read TGCAGTGCTAGTGCCATACAAGAGACCCAGTACTTC. Its protein is CSASAIQETQYF.

This clonotype was picked up many times. The chain uses TRBV6-1 and TRBJ2-3, with 10 bases matching TRBD2. The germline CDR1 and CDR2 sequences are MNHNS and SASEGT. This CDR3 comprises 16 residues. V was clipped by 6 bases and J by 0 bases; unmatched bases: 6. The CDR3 nucleotides read TGTGCCAGCAGACCGGGACTAGCGACTAGCACAGATACGCAGTATTTT. It specifies CASRPGLATSTDTQYF.

This clonotype was detected only a few times. The CDR3, as DNA: TGCGCCAGCAGCTTTGGCAGGAACAATGAGCAGTTCTTC. Translating it yields CASSFGRNNEQFF. J is TRBJ2-1 and V is TRBV5-1; D is unclear. The germline V and J ends were trimmed by 2 bases and 5 bases, with 8 bases remaining between them. CDR1 is SGHRS, CDR2 YFSETQ, per germline. The CDR3 runs to 13 residues.

This clonotype was observed a few times. A much more abundant neighbour one base away suggests this may be a read error. The V gene is TRBV6-2 or TRBV6-3, the J gene TRBJ2-3, with TRBD2 identical over 7 bases. Unmatched junction bases numbered 9, after V lost 6 bases and J lost 0 bases. This CDR3 is 16 amino acids long. Germline CDR1 reads MNHEY; CDR2 reads SVGEGT. This CDR3 reads CASSGSGKGSTDTQYF. In nucleotides, the CDR3 is TGTGCCAGCAGCGGAAGCGGGAAAGGCAGCACAGATACGCAGTATTTT.

Comment on this clonotype: A much larger clone sits a single nucleotide away, making a read error possible. This chain joins TRBV18 and TRBJ2-1; 9 bases align to TRBD2. The CDR3 extends over 16 amino acids. Germline V gene data show CDR1 as KGHSH and CDR2 as LQKENI. V was pared by 2 bases and J by 0 bases, with 2 bases of the junction left unmatched. Here the CDR3 reads CASSPISGGSYNEQFF. CDR3 nucleotides: TGTGCCAGCTCACCAATTAGCGGGGGCTCCTACAATGAGCAGTTCTTC.

The rearrangement links TRBV7-9 to TRBJ2-4; 12 bases are shared with TRBD2. Per the germline V gene, CDR1 is SEHNR and CDR2 is FQNEAQ (reference sequence). The CDR3 has 18 residues. V was clipped by 5 bases and J by 2 bases; unmatched bases: 10. DNA for the CDR3: TGTGCCAGCAGCGCAGAGGCACTAGCGGGAGGAACCAAAAACATTCAGTACTTC. Its protein product is CASSAEALAGGTKNIQYF.

This clonotype has at least ten counts. The rearrangement uses TRBV12-3 or TRBV12-4 and TRBJ1-5; TRBD1 aligns across 8 bases. The CDR3 is 13 residues long. V lost 6 bases and J lost 5; bases outside the gene matches: 3. CDR3 loop: CASRGQGYQPQHF. CDR3 in DNA: TGTGCCAGCAGAGGACAGGGCTATCAGCCCCAGCATTTT.

This clonotype was seen a handful of times. The genes are TRBV27 and TRBJ1-5; 7 nucleotides line up with TRBD1. V dropped 11 bases and J dropped 3; count of bases not matched to a gene: 13. Per the germline V gene, CDR1 is MNHEY and CDR2 is SMNVEV (reference sequence). CDR3 size: 15 residues. In nucleotides, the CDR3 is TGTGCCCAATGCCTACAGGGGACGAACAATCAGCCCCAGCATTTT. This codes for CAQCLQGTNNQPQHF.

The rearrangement joins TRBV7-6 to TRBJ2-1, with 12 nucleotides matching TRBD2. The CDR3 has 16 residues. The trim removed 5 bases at V and 4 bases at J, leaving 6 bases unmatched. CDR1 SGHVS and CDR2 FNYEAQ come from the germline V gene. The CDR3 loop is CASSLRLAGEYNEQFF. Here the CDR3 DNA reads TGTGCCAGCAGCCTACGACTAGCGGGAGAGTACAATGAGCAGTTCTTC. Combining the CDR3 with reference TRBV7-6 and TRBJ2-1 gives the whole variable domain GAGVSQSPRYKVTKRGQDVALRCDPISGHVSLYWYRQALGQGPEFLTYFNYEAQQDKSGLPNDRFSAERPEGSISTLTIQRTEQRDSAMYRCASSLRLAGEYNEQFFGPGTRLTVL.